This T cell receptor beta chain was obtained from a study of PD-L1 blockade in urothelial cancer. CDR1 and CDR2 (germline): SGHAT, FQNNGV. V was shortened by 5 bases and J by 3 bases, with 8 bases between the two germline ends. The CDR3 extends over 12 amino acids. Clones were sequenced by immunoSEQ multiplex PCR, and TCRdb holds only the in-frame ones, with some missing. This sample has fewer than 130,000 clones, with under 85% found just once. Material: PBMCs, obtained around atezolizumab (anti-PD-L1) treatment. The TCR comes from a man aged 50 to 59 with urothelial cancer. The chain is built from TRBV11-2 and TRBJ2-7; D uncertain. The chain's CDR3 is CASSEIGYEQYF. CDR3 sequence (DNA): TGTGCCAGCAGCGAGATCGGCTACGAGCAGTACTTC.